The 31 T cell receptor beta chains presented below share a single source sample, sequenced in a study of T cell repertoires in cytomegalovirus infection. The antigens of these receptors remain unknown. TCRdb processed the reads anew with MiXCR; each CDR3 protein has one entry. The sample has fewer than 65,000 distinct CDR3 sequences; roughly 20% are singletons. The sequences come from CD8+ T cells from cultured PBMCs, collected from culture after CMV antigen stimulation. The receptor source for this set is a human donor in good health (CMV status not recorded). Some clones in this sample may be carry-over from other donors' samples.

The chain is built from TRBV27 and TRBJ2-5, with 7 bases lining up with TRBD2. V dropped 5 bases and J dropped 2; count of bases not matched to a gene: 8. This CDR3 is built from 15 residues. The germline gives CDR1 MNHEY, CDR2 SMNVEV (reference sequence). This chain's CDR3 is CASSRDSSGQETQYF. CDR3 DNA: TGTGCCAGCAGTCGAGACAGTAGCGGGCAAGAGACCCAGTACTTC.

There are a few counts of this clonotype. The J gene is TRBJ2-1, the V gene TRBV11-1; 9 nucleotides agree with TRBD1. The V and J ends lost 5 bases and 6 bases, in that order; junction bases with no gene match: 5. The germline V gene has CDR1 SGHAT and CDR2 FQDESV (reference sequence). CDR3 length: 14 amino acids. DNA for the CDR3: TGTGCCAGCAGCCCCGGGACAGGGCCCAATGAGCAGTTCTTC. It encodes CASSPGTGPNEQFF.

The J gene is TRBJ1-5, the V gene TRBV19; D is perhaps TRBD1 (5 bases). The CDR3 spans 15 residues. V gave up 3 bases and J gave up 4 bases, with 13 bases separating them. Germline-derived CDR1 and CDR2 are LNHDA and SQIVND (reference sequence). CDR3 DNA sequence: TGTGCCAGTAGTATGGTACTGGGGGGGAATCAGCCCCAGCATTTT. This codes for CASSMVLGGNQPQHF.

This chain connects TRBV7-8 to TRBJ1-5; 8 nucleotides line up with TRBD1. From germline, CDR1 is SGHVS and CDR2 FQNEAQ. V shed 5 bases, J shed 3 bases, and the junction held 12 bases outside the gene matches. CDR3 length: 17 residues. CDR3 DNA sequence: TGTGCCAGCAGCAACGGACAGGGAATTCAAGACAATCAGCCCCAGCATTTT. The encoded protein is CASSNGQGIQDNQPQHF.

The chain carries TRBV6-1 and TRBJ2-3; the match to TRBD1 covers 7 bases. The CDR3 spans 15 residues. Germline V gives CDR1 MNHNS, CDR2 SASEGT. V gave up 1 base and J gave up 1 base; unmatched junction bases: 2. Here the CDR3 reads CASSEDRGGTDTQYF. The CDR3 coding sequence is TGTGCCAGCAGTGAAGACAGGGGAGGCACAGATACGCAGTATTTT.

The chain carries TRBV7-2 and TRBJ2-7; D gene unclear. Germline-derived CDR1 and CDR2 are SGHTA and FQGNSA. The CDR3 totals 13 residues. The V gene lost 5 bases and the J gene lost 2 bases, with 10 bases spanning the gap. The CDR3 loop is CASSGPLPYEQYF. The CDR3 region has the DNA TGTGCCAGCAGCGGCCCACTACCCTACGAGCAGTACTTC.

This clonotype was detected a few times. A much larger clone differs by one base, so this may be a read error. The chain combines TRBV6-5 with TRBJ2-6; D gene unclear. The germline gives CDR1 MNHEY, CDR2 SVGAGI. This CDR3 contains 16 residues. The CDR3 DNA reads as TGTGTCAGCAGTGACTCGATTTCCTCTGGGGCCAACGTCCTGACTTTC. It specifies CVSSDSISSGANVLTF.

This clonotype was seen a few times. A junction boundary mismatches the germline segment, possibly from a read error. DNA for the CDR3: TGTGCCAGCAGCTTAAATTACGGGAGGGCGAACGCCGGGGAGCTGTTTTTT. Amino acid sequence: CASSLNYGRANAGELFF. The chain is built from TRBV11-2 and TRBJ2-2, with 8 bases identical to TRBD2. The CDR3 spans 17 residues. Germline CDR1 is SGHAT and CDR2 is FQNNGV.

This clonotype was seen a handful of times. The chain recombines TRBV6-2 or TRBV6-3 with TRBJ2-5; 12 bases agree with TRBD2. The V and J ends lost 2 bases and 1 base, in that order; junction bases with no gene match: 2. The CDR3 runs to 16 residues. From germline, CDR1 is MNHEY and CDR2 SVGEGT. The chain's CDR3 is CASSYPLAGGQETQYF. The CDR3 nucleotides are TGTGCCAGCAGTTACCCACTAGCGGGGGGCCAAGAGACCCAGTACTTC.

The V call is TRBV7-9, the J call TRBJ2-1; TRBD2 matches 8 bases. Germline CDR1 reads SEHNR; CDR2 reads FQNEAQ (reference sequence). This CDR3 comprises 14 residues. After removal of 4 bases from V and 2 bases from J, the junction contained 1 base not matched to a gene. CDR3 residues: CASSSAGAYNEQFF. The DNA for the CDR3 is TGTGCCAGCAGCTCAGCGGGGGCCTACAATGAGCAGTTCTTC.

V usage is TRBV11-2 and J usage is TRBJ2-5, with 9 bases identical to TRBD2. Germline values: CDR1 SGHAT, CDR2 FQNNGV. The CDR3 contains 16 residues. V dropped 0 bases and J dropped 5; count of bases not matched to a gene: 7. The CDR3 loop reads CASSLDAGGPRETQYF. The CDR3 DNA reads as TGTGCCAGCAGCTTAGATGCGGGAGGGCCTCGGGAGACCCAGTACTTC.

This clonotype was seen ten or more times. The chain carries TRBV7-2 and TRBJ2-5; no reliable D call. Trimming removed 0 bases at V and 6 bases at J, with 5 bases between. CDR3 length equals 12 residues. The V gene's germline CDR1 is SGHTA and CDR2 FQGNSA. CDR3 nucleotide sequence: TGTGCCAGCAGCTTAGCGGATAAGACCCAGTACTTC. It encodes CASSLADKTQYF.

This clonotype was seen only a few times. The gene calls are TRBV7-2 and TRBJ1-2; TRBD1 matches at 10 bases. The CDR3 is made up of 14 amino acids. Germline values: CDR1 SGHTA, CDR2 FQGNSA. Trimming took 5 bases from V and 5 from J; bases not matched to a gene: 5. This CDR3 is CASSPGQGDYGYTF. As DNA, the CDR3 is TGTGCCAGCAGCCCAGGACAGGGGGATTATGGCTACACCTTC.

Written as DNA, the CDR3 is TGTGCCAGCAGCGTCGAGGGACTAGCGGGGGGGCCCGGCACCGGGGAGCTGTTTTTT. As protein: CASSVEGLAGGPGTGELFF. The J gene is TRBJ2-2, the V gene TRBV7-8; 16 bases line up with TRBD2. Germline V lookup: CDR1 SGHVS, CDR2 FQNEAQ. The V gene end was trimmed by 5 bases and the J gene end by 4 bases; junction bases not matched to a gene: 10. The CDR3 consists of 19 residues.

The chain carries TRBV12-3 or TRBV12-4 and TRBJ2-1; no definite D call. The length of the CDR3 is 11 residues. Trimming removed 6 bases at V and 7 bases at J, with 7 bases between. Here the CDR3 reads CASRSGNEQFF. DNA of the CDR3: TGTGCCAGCAGGTCCGGGAATGAGCAGTTCTTC.

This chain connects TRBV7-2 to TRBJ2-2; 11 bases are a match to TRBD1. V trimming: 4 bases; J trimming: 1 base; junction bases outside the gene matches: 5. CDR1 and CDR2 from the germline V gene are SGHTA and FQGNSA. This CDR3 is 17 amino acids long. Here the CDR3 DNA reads TGTGCCAGCAGCTCCCCGGACAGGGGGCGGAACACCGGGGAGCTGTTTTTT. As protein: CASSSPDRGRNTGELFF.

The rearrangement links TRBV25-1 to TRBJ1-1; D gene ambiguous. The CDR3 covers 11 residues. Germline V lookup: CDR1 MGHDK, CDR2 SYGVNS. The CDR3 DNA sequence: TGTAGGACCCGATTGAACACTGAAGCTTTCTTT. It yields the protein CRTRLNTEAFF. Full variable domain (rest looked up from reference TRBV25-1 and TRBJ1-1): EADIYQTPRYLVIGTGKKITLECSQTMGHDKMYWYQQDPGMELHLIHYSYGVNSTEKGDLSSESTVSRIRTEHFPLTLESARPSHTSQYLCRTRLNTEAFFGQGTRLTVV.

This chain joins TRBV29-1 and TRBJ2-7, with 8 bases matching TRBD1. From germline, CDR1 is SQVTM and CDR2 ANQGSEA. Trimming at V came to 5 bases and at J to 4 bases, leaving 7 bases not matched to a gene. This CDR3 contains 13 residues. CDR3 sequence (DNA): TGCAGCGTTAAAGGACAGGGTGGGTACGAGCAGTACTTC. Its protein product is CSVKGQGGYEQYF.

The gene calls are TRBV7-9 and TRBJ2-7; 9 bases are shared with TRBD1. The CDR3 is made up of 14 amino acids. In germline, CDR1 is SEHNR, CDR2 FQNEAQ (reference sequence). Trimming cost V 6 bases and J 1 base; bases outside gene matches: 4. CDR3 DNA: TGTGCCAGCAGGGGACAGGGTGTTTCCTACGAGCAGTACTTC. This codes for CASRGQGVSYEQYF.

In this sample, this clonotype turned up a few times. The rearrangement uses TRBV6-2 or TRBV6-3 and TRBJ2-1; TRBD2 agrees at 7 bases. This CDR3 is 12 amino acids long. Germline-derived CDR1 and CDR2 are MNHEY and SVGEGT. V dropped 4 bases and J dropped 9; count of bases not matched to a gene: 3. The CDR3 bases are TGTGCCAGCAGTTCTAAGCGGGGTGAGCAGTTCTTC. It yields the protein CASSSKRGEQFF.

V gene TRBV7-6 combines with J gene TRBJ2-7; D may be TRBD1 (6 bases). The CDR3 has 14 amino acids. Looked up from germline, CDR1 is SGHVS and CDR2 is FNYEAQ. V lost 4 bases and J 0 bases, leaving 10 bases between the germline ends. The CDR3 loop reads CASSSSDSSYEQYF. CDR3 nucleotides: TGTGCCAGCAGCTCGTCGGACAGCTCCTACGAGCAGTACTTC.

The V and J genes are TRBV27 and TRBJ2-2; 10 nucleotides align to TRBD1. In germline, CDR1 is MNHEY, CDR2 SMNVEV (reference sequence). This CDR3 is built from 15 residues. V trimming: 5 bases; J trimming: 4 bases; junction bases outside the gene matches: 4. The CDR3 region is CASSTWTGGTGELFF. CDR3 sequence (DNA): TGTGCCAGCAGTACCTGGACAGGGGGCACCGGGGAGCTGTTTTTT.

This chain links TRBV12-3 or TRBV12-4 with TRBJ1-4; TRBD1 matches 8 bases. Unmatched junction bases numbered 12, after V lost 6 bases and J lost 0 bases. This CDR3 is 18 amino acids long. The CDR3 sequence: CASRTGQGFWATNEKLFF. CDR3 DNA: TGTGCCAGCAGGACCGGACAGGGTTTCTGGGCAACTAATGAAAAACTGTTTTTT.

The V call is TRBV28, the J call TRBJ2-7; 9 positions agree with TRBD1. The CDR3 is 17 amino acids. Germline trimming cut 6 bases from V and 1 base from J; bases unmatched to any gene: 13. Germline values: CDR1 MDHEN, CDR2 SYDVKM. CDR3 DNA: TGTGCCAGCAGCTCCGTTTGGGGGGGACAGGGTTCCTACGAGCAGTACTTC. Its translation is CASSSVWGGQGSYEQYF.

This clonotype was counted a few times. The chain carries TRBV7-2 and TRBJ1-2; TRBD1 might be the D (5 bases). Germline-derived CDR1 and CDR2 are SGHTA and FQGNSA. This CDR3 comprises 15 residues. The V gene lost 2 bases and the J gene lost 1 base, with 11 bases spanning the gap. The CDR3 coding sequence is TGTGCCAGCAGCTTATGGGCAGGGATTAACTATGGCTACACCTTC. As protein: CASSLWAGINYGYTF.

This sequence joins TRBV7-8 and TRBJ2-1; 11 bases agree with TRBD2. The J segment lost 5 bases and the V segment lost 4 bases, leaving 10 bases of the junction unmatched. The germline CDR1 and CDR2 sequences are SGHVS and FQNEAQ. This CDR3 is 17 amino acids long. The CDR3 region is CASSSVGTSGRNNEQFF. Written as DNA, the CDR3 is TGTGCCAGCAGCTCCGTTGGGACTAGCGGACGAAACAATGAGCAGTTCTTC.

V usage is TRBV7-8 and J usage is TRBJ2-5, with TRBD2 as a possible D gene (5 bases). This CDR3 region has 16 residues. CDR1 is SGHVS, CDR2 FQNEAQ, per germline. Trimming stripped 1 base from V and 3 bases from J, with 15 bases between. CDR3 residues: CASSLEFASREETQYF. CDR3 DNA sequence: TGTGCCAGCAGCTTAGAGTTCGCTTCGCGGGAAGAGACCCAGTACTTC.

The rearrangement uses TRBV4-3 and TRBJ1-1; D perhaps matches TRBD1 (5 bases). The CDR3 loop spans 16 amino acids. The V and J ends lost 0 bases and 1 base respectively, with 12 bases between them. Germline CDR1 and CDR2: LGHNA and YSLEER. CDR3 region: CASSQESGVPNTEAFF. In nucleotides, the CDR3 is TGCGCCAGCAGCCAAGAATCGGGGGTCCCGAACACTGAAGCTTTCTTT.

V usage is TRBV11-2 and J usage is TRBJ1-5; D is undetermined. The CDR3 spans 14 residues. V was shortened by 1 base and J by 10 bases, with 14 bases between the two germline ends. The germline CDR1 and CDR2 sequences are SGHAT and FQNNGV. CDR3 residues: CASSLAFSGQPQHF. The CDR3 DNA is TGTGCCAGCAGCTTAGCTTTCAGCGGTCAACCCCAGCATTTT.

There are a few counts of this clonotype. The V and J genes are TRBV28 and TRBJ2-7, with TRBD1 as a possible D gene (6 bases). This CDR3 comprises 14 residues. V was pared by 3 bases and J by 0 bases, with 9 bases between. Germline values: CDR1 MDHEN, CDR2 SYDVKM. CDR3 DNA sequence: TGTGCCAGCAGTTTTGGACAGTACTCCTACGAGCAGTACTTC. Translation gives CASSFGQYSYEQYF.

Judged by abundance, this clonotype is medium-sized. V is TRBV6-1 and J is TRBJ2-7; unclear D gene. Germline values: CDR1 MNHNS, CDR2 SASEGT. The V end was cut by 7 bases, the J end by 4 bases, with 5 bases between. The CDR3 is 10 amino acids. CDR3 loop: CASMSYEQYF. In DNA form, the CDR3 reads TGTGCCAGCATGAGTTACGAGCAGTACTTC.